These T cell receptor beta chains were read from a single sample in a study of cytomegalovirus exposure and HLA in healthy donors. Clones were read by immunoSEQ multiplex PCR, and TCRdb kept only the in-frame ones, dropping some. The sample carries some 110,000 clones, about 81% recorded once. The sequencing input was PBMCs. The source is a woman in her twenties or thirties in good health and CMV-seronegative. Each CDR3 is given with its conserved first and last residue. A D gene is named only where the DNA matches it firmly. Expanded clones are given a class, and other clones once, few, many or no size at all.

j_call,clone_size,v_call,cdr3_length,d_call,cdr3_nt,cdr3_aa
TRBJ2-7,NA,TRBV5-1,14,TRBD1,TGCGCCAGCAGGGTCAGGGGGCTTTCCTACGAGCAGTACTTC,CASRVRGLSYEQYF
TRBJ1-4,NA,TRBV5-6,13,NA,TGTGCCAGCAGGGGACAAGAAAATGAAAAACTGTTTTTT,CASRGQENEKLFF
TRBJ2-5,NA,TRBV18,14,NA,TGTGCCAGCTCACCACGACAGATCCAAGAGACCCAGTACTTC,CASSPRQIQETQYF
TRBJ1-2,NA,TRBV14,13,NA,TGTGCCAGCAGCCAAGACAGTCTCTATGGCTACACCTTC,CASSQDSLYGYTF
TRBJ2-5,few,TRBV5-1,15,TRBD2,TGCGCCAGCAGCTTGGTAGCGGGAGTTTTAGAGACCCAGTACTTC,CASSLVAGVLETQYF
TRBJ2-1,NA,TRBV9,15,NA,TGTGCCAGCAGCCCCGGGATCTACCTCTACAATGAGCAGTTCTTC,CASSPGIYLYNEQFF
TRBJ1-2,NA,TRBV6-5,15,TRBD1,TGTGCCAGCAGTTACGCGGCAGGGGGCAACTATGGCTACACCTTC,CASSYAAGGNYGYTF
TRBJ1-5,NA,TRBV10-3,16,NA,TGTGCCACCGCAGGTGGCGGGGGGCCCTTCAATCAGCCCCAGCATTTT,CATAGGGGPFNQPQHF
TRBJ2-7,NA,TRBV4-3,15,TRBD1,TGCGCCAGCAGCCATCACGGACAGGGTTCCTACGAGCAGTACTTC,CASSHHGQGSYEQYF
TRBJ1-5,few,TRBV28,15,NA,TGTGCCAGCAGGCCACAGAGACAGACACATCAGCCCCAGCATTTT,CASRPQRQTHQPQHF
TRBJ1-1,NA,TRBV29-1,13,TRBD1,TGCAGCGTTTCGGGACAGATGAACACTGAAGCTTTCTTT,CSVSGQMNTEAFF
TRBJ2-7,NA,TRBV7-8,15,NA,TGTGCCAGCAGCAGTGAGACAGGCAACTCCTACGAGCAGTACTTC,CASSSETGNSYEQYF
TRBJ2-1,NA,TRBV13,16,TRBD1,TGTGCCAGCAGCTTAGTTGGACAGGGTGGGTACAATGAGCAGTTCTTC,CASSLVGQGGYNEQFF
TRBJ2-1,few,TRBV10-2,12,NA,TGCGCCACCAGGGACTCGGGGAATGAGCAGTTCTTC,CATRDSGNEQFF
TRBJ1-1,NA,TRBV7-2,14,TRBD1,TGTGCCAGCGGATGGACAGGGGTGAACACTGAAGCTTTCTTT,CASGWTGVNTEAFF
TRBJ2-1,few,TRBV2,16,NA,TGTGCCAGCAGCCCGGGGTACGCCCTCTCCTACAATGAGCAGTTCTTC,CASSPGYALSYNEQFF
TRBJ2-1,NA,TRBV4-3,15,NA,TGCGCCAGCAGCCCAGGGGCAGGGTCCTACAATGAGCAGTTCTTC,CASSPGAGSYNEQFF
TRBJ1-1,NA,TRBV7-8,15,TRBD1,TGTGCCAGCAGCCCGCAGACAGGGCTGAACACTGAAGCTTTCTTT,CASSPQTGLNTEAFF
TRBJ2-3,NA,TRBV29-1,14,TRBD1,TGCAGCGTAGGGACAGGGGGCCCCGGAGATACGCAGTATTTT,CSVGTGGPGDTQYF
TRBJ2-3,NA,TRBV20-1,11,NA,TGCAGTGCCGAGAGGTCAGATACGCAGTATTTT,CSAERSDTQYF
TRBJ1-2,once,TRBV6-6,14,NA,TGTGCCAGCGGCCTAGACCAGCGTTTCTATGGCTACACCTTC,CASGLDQRFYGYTF
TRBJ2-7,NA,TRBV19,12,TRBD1,TGTGCCAGTTCTCAGGGGGTGGACGAGCAGTACTTC,CASSQGVDEQYF
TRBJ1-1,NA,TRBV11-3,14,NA,TGTGCCAGCAGCTTAGGGAGGGCCGTCGGTGGAGCTTTCTTT,CASSLGRAVGGAFF
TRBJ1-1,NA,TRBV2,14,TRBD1,TGTGCCAGCAGAGAACGACAGGGTTACACTGAAGCTTTCTTT,CASRERQGYTEAFF
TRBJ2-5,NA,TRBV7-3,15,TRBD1,TGTGCCAGCAGCTTAACCAGGGGGAGAGGTGAGACCCAGTACTTC,CASSLTRGRGETQYF